Reported below is one T cell receptor beta chain. A much larger clonotype is one base distant, so this may be a read error. Next came a second PCR, run for about 6 to 12 cycles, which used a sample-barcoded 5' primer along with a J-beta primer mix. TCRdb re-analysed the 5' RACE reads in MiXCR, keeping a single row per CDR3 protein. The data hold hundreds of thousands of distinct CDR3 sequences, with 25% to 35% observed a single time. This sample was taken from a study of blood T cells in healthy people across ages. CDR3 length: 14 amino acids. CDR1 and CDR2 from the germline V gene are MNHNS and SASEGT.

This clonotype was sampled from a woman of 80 years or more in good health. V and J are TRBV6-1 and TRBJ2-7; tentative D call: TRBD1 (6 bases). Input material: blood. The CDR3 reads CASSEAADSYGQYF. CDR3 in DNA: TGTGCCAGCAGTGAAGCTGCGGACAGCTACGGGCAGTACTTC.